Listed below are T cell receptor beta chains from one sample, sequenced in a study of blood T cell repertoires in COVID-19. Measured with immunoSEQ multiplex PCR; TCRdb has only the in-frame clones, and not every one. The sample records 200,000 to 250,000 clones, around four fifths being singletons. Material: peripheral blood. The receptors come from a man aged 50-60 years with acute or convalescent COVID-19. Both conserved end residues are part of each CDR3. D genes are given only for firm matches. A clone size is listed for some rows: how often the clone was seen (once, few, many), or a class if it is expanded.

J,V,size,D,CDR3,DNA
TRBJ1-5,TRBV27,NA,NA,CASRGQGKQPQHF,TGTGCCAGCAGGGGGCAGGGGAAACAGCCCCAGCATTTT
TRBJ1-6,TRBV5-4,NA,NA,CASSLAYSGNSPLHF,TGTGCCAGCAGCTTGGCGTACAGCGGCAATTCACCCCTCCACTTT
TRBJ2-1,TRBV28,NA,TRBD2,CASNEPTSFSGEQFF,TGTGCCAGCAATGAACCGACTAGCTTTAGCGGTGAGCAGTTCTTC
TRBJ1-2,TRBV7-6,NA,NA,CASSPRDIVGYTF,TGTGCCAGCAGCCCCCGGGACATAGTTGGCTACACCTTC
TRBJ2-7,TRBV30,NA,TRBD2,CAWSVLAGDFYEQYF,TGTGCCTGGAGTGTACTAGCGGGAGACTTCTACGAGCAGTACTTC
TRBJ2-1,TRBV7-9,NA,TRBD2,CASSLRAGGPHEQFF,TGTGCCAGCAGCTTACGAGCGGGGGGGCCTCATGAGCAGTTCTTC
TRBJ1-3,TRBV19,NA,TRBD1,CASSEKGQGYGNTIYF,TGTGCCAGTAGTGAAAAGGGACAGGGGTACGGAAACACCATATATTTT
TRBJ1-5,TRBV19,once,NA,CASSIQNQPQHF,TGTGCCAGTAGTATACAGAATCAGCCCCAGCATTTT
TRBJ1-2,TRBV5-8,NA,TRBD1,CASSIKDRATGYTF,TGTGCCAGCAGCATCAAAGACAGGGCCACTGGCTACACCTTC
TRBJ2-2,TRBV7-9,NA,TRBD2,CASSLRIAGDNTGELFF,TGTGCCAGCAGCTTAAGGATAGCGGGAGATAACACCGGGGAGCTGTTTTTT
TRBJ1-4,TRBV30,NA,NA,CAWSARGGEKLFF,TGTGCCTGGAGTGCCAGGGGAGGGGAAAAACTGTTTTTT